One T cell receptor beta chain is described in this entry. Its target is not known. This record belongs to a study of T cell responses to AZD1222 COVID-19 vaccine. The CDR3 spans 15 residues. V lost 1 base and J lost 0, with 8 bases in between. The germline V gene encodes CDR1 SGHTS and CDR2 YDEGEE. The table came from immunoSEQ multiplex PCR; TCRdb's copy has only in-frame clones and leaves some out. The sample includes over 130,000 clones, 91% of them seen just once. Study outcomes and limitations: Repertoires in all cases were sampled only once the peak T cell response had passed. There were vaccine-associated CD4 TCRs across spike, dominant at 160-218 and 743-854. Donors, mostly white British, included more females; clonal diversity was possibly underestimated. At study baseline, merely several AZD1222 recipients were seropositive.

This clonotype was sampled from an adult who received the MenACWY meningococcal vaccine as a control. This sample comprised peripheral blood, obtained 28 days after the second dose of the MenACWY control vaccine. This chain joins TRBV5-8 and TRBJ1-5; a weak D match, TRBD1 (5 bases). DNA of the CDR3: TGTGCCAGCAGCTTGATGGGGGATAGCAATCAGCCCCAGCATTTT. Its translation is CASSLMGDSNQPQHF.